This T cell receptor beta chain was obtained from a study of blood T cell repertoires in COVID-19. Turning to the study itself: Spain, Italy and the United States supplied samples that represented acute and convalescent COVID-19. Sample material is recorded as cDNA or gDNA derived from T cells, B-cell-depleted T cells, or PBMCs.

Methods used by the authors: Reference gene primers were amplified, and this amplification served to estimate nucleated cell counts. TCRdb's table, derived via immunoSEQ multiplex PCR, lists solely in-frame clones and lacks some. The DNA gave D and trimming, while V, J and clone size come from that table. Of roughly 290,000 clones listed, more than 75% are singletons. This clone was seen only once. CDR3 length: 14 amino acids. Trimming cost V 3 bases and J 6 bases, with 15 bases left between them. Germline lookup yields CDR1 SGHRS and CDR2 YFSETQ. The receptor was derived from a woman in her fifties or sixties who had recovered from COVID-19. This chain connects TRBV5-1 to TRBJ1-2; D is unresolved. The sample was peripheral blood. CDR3 amino acids: CASSSAEGRNGYTF. The CDR3 nucleotides read TGCGCCAGCAGCTCCGCCGAAGGGAGGAATGGCTACACCTTC.